Given below is one T cell receptor beta chain in context. Antigen specificity is unknown. The sample originates from a study of CD8 T cells in ankylosing spondylitis. Overall study findings and caveats: Significantly higher representation of disease-linked clones was reported for matched ankylosing spondylitis synovial fluid. In the blood and synovial fluid of reactive arthritis, some motif variants had been previously reported. Disease-linked clones bore a CD8+ phenotype and were relatively rare in peripheral blood. There was a TCR beta motif, made of roughly eight highly homologous variants, that appeared characteristic of ankylosing spondylitis blood.

Germline loops: CDR1 SGHTA, CDR2 FQGNSA. Trimming removed 7 bases at V and 8 bases at J, with 14 bases between. This CDR3 is 12 amino acids long. As the method for making TCR beta libraries, quantitative 5'-RACE with molecular barcodes was used. One entry per CDR3 protein results from TCRdb running MiXCR on the 5' RACE reads. The sample includes over 400,000 distinct CDR3 sequences, roughly 25% seen only once; the top ten take 0.89%. Sequencing was performed on blood, either unsorted or a sorted T cell fraction (not recorded which). This clonotype was obtained from a male donor with ankylosing spondylitis. The chain links TRBV7-2 to TRBJ1-1; D ambiguous. CDR3 DNA sequence: TGTGCCAGCATCCCCAAGGGTGGGGAAGCTTTCTTT. Translation gives CASIPKGGEAFF.